This T cell receptor (beta chain) is from a study of shared clonotypes between healthy human individuals. Study in general: Donors had three CD4 naive, three CD4 memory, two CD8 naive and one CD8 memory plate apiece. Study results and limitations: Sequencing depth was expected to affect clonotype sharing among donors. Sorted-subset sequencing was shown by rarefaction to be incomplete despite large depth.

The CDR3 consists of 16 residues. The trim removed 4 bases at V and 0 bases at J, leaving 6 bases unmatched. Germline CDR1 SGHRS, CDR2 YFSETQ. Replicate PCRs run on sorted subsets employed approximately 0.2 ug DNA, approximately 30,000 T cell genomes. Only in-frame clones appear in the TCRdb table, and some are missing; sequencing was by immunoSEQ multiplex PCR. The repertoire holds roughly 1.5 million clones, with 98% as singletons. As to this clone: What it recognizes is unknown.

The origin of this receptor is a man aged 30 to 45 in good health. Input material: naive CD4+ T cells sorted from blood. Subset defined: CD45RA+ positively selected. This chain links TRBV5-1 with TRBJ1-4; 7 bases are shared with TRBD1. This CDR3 is CASSTGTAATNEKLFF. The CDR3 DNA is TGCGCCAGCAGCACCGGGACAGCCGCAACTAATGAAAAACTGTTTTTT.